One and the same sample provided the 4 T cell receptor beta chains below, sequenced in a study of OX40 agonist ivuxolimab in advanced cancers. Measured with immunoSEQ multiplex PCR; TCRdb has only the in-frame clones, and not every one. The repertoire includes roughly 80,000 clones, 87% of them detected once, and over 0.25% sits in the top ten. Specimen: CD4+ or CD8+ T cells sorted from blood, collected in a trial of the OX40 agonist ivuxolimab. The receptor source for this set is an adult with an advanced solid tumor such as melanoma, head and neck, liver or kidney cancer.

The chain employs TRBV30 and TRBJ1-4; TRBD1 aligns across 10 bases. The CDR3 has 13 residues. Trimming removed 7 bases from V and 8 bases from J; junction bases left unmatched: 7. The germline CDR1 and CDR2 sequences are GTSNPN and SVGIG (reference sequence). The CDR3 DNA follows: TGTGCCTCACTCGGACAGGGGGGGGAAAAACTGTTTTTT. Translated, it gives CASLGQGGEKLFF.

CDR3 bases: TGTGCCAGCAGTGAGATGAGCACAGATACGCAGTATTTT. Amino acids: CASSEMSTDTQYF. V gene TRBV6-4 combines with J gene TRBJ2-3; D not resolved. The V and J ends lost 3 bases and 0 bases respectively, with 4 bases between them. Germline assignment: CDR1 MRHNA and CDR2 SNTAGT. The CDR3 extends over 13 amino acids.

The genes are TRBV29-1 and TRBJ2-3, with TRBD1 matching over 7 bases. The trim removed 2 bases at V and 5 bases at J, leaving 4 bases unmatched. Germline loops: CDR1 SQVTM, CDR2 ANQGSEA. The CDR3 is made up of 13 amino acids. DNA for the CDR3: TGCAGCGTTGAACTGACAGGGAGAGATACGCAGTATTTT. Translation gives CSVELTGRDTQYF.

The gene calls are TRBV28 and TRBJ1-4; D remains unclear. Trimming shortened V by 2 bases and J by 5 bases, and 12 bases separated the two germline ends. This CDR3 has 15 residues. Germline CDR1 and CDR2: MDHEN and SYDVKM. The DNA of the CDR3 is TGTGCCAGCAGTTTAGTTCATCGACAAAATGAAAAACTGTTTTTT. As protein: CASSLVHRQNEKLFF.